This T cell receptor beta chain came from a study of human T cells and chemical hapten exposure. Overall study: Patch tests delivered 0.01% DPC to the upper back and were evaluated at 6 days. Overall study results and limits: No change in TCRs above 1 in 1000 frequency was produced by DPC sensitization.

Time point of the sample: patch test 2, 6 weeks after DPC sensitization. The treatment here: therapeutic diphenylcyclopropenone sensitization with weekly scalp DPC. Trimming removed 6 bases from V and 9 bases from J; junction bases left unmatched: 10. CDR1 and CDR2 (germline): MNHEY, SVGAGI. The CDR3 sequence is 15 residues long. Library preparation tagged each individual cDNA molecule with a unique molecular identifier. TCRdb independently ran MiXCR on the RACE reads; one entry per CDR3 protein. The repertoire has about 110,000 distinct CDR3 sequences, roughly a tenth of them found once; the top ten carry around 3%. The sample holds a few counts of this clonotype. Its antigen is as yet unknown.

This clonotype was obtained from a middle-aged woman with alopecia areata. Some clones in this sample may be carry-over from other donors' samples. This chain links TRBV6-5 with TRBJ2-7; 14 bases fit TRBD2. The starting material was whole blood, obtained in connection with sensitization to the hapten diphenylcyclopropenone (DPC). DNA for the CDR3: TGTGCCAGCAGCCCCGCCGGGACTAGCGGGGGTTGGCAGTACTTC. Translated: CASSPAGTSGGWQYF.